This T cell receptor beta chain was sequenced for a study of shared clonotypes between healthy human individuals. Study outcomes and limitations: Genetic and exposure-history diversity was limited by the few donors.

The germline gives CDR1 SGHKS, CDR2 YYEKEE (reference sequence). The CDR3 extends over 12 amino acids. Trimming shortened V by 1 base and J by 8 bases, and 9 bases separated the two germline ends. Method: immunoSEQ multiplex PCR; TCRdb's copy keeps in-frame clones and lacks some. The sample shows about 2.3 million clones, around 93% of them seen only once. Remarks on this clone: Its antigen is undetermined.

The origin of this receptor is a man between 18 and 35 years old in good health. Some clones in this sample may be carry-over from other donors' samples. The sequenced sample consisted of naive CD4+ T cells from PBMCs. Subset defined: CD45RA+ positively selected. This chain connects TRBV5-5 to TRBJ2-5; D remains unclear. DNA of the CDR3: TGTGCCAGCAGCTTGTATAGGCAAACCCAGTACTTC. Encoded protein: CASSLYRQTQYF.